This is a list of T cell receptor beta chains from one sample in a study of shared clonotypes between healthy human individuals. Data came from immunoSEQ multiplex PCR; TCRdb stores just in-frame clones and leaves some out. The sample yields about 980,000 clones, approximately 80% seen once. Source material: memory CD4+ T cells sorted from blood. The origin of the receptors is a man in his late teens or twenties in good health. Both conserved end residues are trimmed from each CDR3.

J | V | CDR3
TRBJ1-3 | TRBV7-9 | ASSPRGALGGNTIY
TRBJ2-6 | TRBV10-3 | AISAGAGVNGANVLT
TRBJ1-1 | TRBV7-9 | ASSLDRQDHEAF
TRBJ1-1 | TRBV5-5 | ASSFSQLVPTEAF
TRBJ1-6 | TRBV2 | ASSEAISLTSPLH
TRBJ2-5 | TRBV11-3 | ASSLVGTGVETQY
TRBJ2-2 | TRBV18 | ASSPEGNGELF
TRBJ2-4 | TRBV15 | ATSLYLGGAAKNIQY
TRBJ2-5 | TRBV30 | AWKRVWLQETQY
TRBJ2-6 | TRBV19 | ASSIVQVLFGANVLT
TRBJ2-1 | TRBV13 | ASSLRGMLYYNEQF
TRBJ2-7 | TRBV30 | AWSGSAGTSGYYEQY
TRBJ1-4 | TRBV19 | ASSARGGSEGKLF
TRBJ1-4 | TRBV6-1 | ASSEATGFEKLF
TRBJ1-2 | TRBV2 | ASSENPPGYT
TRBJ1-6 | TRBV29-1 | SGRESYNSPLH
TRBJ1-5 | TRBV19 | ASSAGSGGGQPQH
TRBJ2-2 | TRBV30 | AWSGGLRGTGELF
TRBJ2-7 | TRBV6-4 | ASSDPHAGAPSSYEQY
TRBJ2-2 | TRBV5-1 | ASSTGTENTGELF
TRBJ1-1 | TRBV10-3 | ATVRVDRNTEAF
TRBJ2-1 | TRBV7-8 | ASSLATGTSGGHEQF
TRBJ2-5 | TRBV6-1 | ASRLAGGGRETQY
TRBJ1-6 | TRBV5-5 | ASSRDRDNSPLH
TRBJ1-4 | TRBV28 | ASSSGSTNEKLF
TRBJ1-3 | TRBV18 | ASSLDSGNTIY
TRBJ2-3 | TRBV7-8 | ASSLAGAQSGTDTQY
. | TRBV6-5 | ASSYLSRQEIYEQY
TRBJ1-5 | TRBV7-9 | ASSLEYGSNQPQH
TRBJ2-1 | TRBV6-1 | ASSEITGSYNEQF
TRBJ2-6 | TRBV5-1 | ASSLEQGTVNVLT
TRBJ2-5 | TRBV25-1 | ASSDPRGPRSETQY
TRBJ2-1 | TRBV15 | ATSRGGGGGYNEQF
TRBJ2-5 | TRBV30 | AWTGTGQETQY
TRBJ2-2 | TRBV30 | AWSVRGTGLVGTGELF
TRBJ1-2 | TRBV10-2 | ASSENGYYGYT
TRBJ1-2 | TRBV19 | ASSTLGQHPNYGYT
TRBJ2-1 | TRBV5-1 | ASSLRPTSGAYNEQF
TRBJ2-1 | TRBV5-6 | ASSIFNSGSDEQF
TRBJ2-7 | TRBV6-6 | ASRLAGVVEQY
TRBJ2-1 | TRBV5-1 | ASSQNPGLATHEQF
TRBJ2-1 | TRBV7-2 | ASSLAGPGGYNEQF
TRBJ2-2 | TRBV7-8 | ASSFGLAGTSGELF
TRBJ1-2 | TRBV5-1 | ASSFDWSGYT
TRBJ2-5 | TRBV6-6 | ASSTYLRGGETQY
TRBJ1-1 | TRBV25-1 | ASEGMTDVAF